This T cell receptor (beta chain) stems from a study of blood T cell repertoires in COVID-19. Study summary: Material from acute and convalescent COVID-19 was sourced from the United States, Italy and Spain. PBMCs, B-cell-depleted T cells, or T cells were the source of the cDNA or gDNA that made up the material.

How the authors handled the data: Estimated nucleated cell counts came from reference gene primer amplification. This table comes from immunoSEQ multiplex PCR, and its TCRdb copy is limited to in-frame clones, with some not included. The D gene and trimming were derived from the DNA, and the V and J assignments and clone size from that table. The table records about 28,000 clones, approximately 84% of them present only once. The CDR3 has 13 amino acids. V was pared by 10 bases and J by 3 bases, with 6 bases of the junction left unmatched. In germline, CDR1 is MNHNY, CDR2 SVGAGI (reference sequence). V usage is TRBV6-6 and J usage is TRBJ2-1; 7 bases match TRBD1. Sequenced input: peripheral blood. The clonotype comes from a woman aged 60 to 75 with acute or convalescent COVID-19. CDR3 sequence: CAIQGQYYNEQFF. The DNA of the CDR3 is TGTGCCATCCAGGGACAGTACTACAATGAGCAGTTCTTC.